The clone carrying this TCR beta chain showed up just a few times. Trimming cost V 0 bases and J 6 bases, with 9 bases left between them. CDR1 is MNHEY, CDR2 SVGAGI, per germline. The CDR3 is 13 amino acids. The data are from a study of T-cell memory formation after mild COVID-19. TCR alpha and TCR beta cDNA libraries carrying sample barcodes and UMIs were produced by 5'RACE using constant-segment primers. TCRdb itself ran the 5' RACE reads through MiXCR, one entry per CDR3 protein. The profile shows hundreds of thousands of distinct CDR3 sequences, about 22% of them singletons. The rearrangement uses TRBV6-5 and TRBJ2-7; unclear D gene. The sample taken for sequencing was PBMCs or a T cell subset sorted from them (not recorded which). The receptor was derived from an adult woman who had mild COVID-19 (a few samples of this study predate the infection). Cell type and time point are not known. The chain's CDR3 is CASSYSYNREQYF. Written as DNA, the CDR3 is TGTGCCAGCAGTTACTCCTACAACCGCGAGCAGTACTTC.